A selection of T cell receptor beta chains follows, all from one sample in a study of T-cell memory formation after mild COVID-19. TCRdb itself ran the 5' RACE reads through MiXCR, one entry per CDR3 protein. The top ten clones hold approximately 2% of a sample with 140,000 to 150,000 distinct CDR3 sequences, 6% of them seen once. Sequencing was done on a sample of PBMCs or a T cell subset sorted from them (not recorded which). Source of these receptors: an adult woman who had mild COVID-19 (a few samples of this study predate the infection). Cell type and time point are not known. Both conserved end residues are part of each CDR3. Fields, in order: V gene, J gene, D gene, CDR3 protein. D genes are given only for firm matches.

v_call: TRBV20-1; j_call: TRBJ2-7; d_call: -; cdr3_aa: CSASSQSGYEQYF
v_call: TRBV30; j_call: TRBJ2-6; d_call: -; cdr3_aa: CAWSVDRYSGANVLTF
v_call: TRBV29-1; j_call: TRBJ2-3; d_call: -; cdr3_aa: CSVEIAATDTQYF
v_call: TRBV21-1; j_call: TRBJ1-1; d_call: -; cdr3_aa: CATLDIVEAFF
v_call: TRBV4-1; j_call: TRBJ2-3; d_call: -; cdr3_aa: CASSQEAPPDTQYF
v_call: TRBV5-1; j_call: TRBJ2-3; d_call: TRBD2; cdr3_aa: CASGLAGGGVTDTQYF
v_call: TRBV5-1; j_call: TRBJ1-6; d_call: TRBD1; cdr3_aa: CASSLSTGQGWSPLHF
v_call: TRBV6-5; j_call: TRBJ2-7; d_call: -; cdr3_aa: CASSPVRTSSYEQYF
v_call: TRBV20-1; j_call: TRBJ1-5; d_call: -; cdr3_aa: CSAMDIYSNQPQHF
v_call: TRBV29-1; j_call: TRBJ2-1; d_call: -; cdr3_aa: CSISPGGPGNEQFF
v_call: TRBV25-1; j_call: TRBJ2-5; d_call: TRBD1; cdr3_aa: CASSTERTGNQETQYF
v_call: TRBV13; j_call: TRBJ2-7; d_call: -; cdr3_aa: CASSLFRDARGYGEQYF
v_call: TRBV7-2; j_call: TRBJ1-1; d_call: TRBD1; cdr3_aa: CASSLLAGGLNTEAFF
v_call: TRBV7-9; j_call: TRBJ1-1; d_call: -; cdr3_aa: CASSLGRGRETEAFF
v_call: TRBV5-6; j_call: TRBJ2-3; d_call: -; cdr3_aa: CASSGHRTSTDTQYF
v_call: TRBV7-8; j_call: TRBJ2-1; d_call: -; cdr3_aa: CASSLIRAGEQFF
v_call: TRBV4-3; j_call: TRBJ2-5; d_call: TRBD1; cdr3_aa: CASSRVPGQGQETQYF
v_call: TRBV2; j_call: TRBJ2-7; d_call: TRBD2; cdr3_aa: CASSGLAGHEQYF
v_call: TRBV12-3/TRBV12-4; j_call: TRBJ2-2; d_call: TRBD1; cdr3_aa: CASRFGTGDTGELFF
v_call: TRBV19; j_call: TRBJ2-5; d_call: -; cdr3_aa: CASSIRRGETQYF
v_call: TRBV10-3; j_call: TRBJ2-1; d_call: TRBD2; cdr3_aa: CAIGLAGANEQFF
v_call: TRBV7-9; j_call: TRBJ2-1; d_call: TRBD2; cdr3_aa: CASSKTGGGYNEQFF
v_call: TRBV1; j_call: TRBJ2-3; d_call: -; cdr3_aa: CTSSQDSTDTQYF
v_call: TRBV5-5; j_call: TRBJ1-2; d_call: -; cdr3_aa: CASSSVAGAANYGYTF
v_call: TRBV7-8; j_call: TRBJ2-1; d_call: TRBD2; cdr3_aa: CASSLPRRRGGRYNEQFF
v_call: TRBV2; j_call: TRBJ2-3; d_call: -; cdr3_aa: CASRRLTTSTDTQYF
v_call: TRBV5-4; j_call: TRBJ2-7; d_call: -; cdr3_aa: CASSLGSLPYEQYF
v_call: TRBV13; j_call: TRBJ2-3; d_call: TRBD2; cdr3_aa: CASSLGRREASRGTQYF
v_call: TRBV6-1; j_call: TRBJ2-3; d_call: -; cdr3_aa: CASSVGTVDTQYF
v_call: TRBV11-2; j_call: TRBJ2-1; d_call: -; cdr3_aa: CASSLGGFGGTRDNEQFF
v_call: TRBV14; j_call: TRBJ1-6; d_call: TRBD1; cdr3_aa: CASSTTGGRSPLHF
v_call: TRBV5-1; j_call: TRBJ2-5; d_call: -; cdr3_aa: CASSLDETQYF
v_call: TRBV7-2; j_call: TRBJ2-5; d_call: -; cdr3_aa: CASSLSAGKETQYF
v_call: TRBV12-3/TRBV12-4; j_call: TRBJ2-1; d_call: TRBD2; cdr3_aa: CASRGTSGGYNEQFF
v_call: TRBV2; j_call: TRBJ2-2; d_call: -; cdr3_aa: CASSSFEDGELFF
v_call: TRBV5-1; j_call: TRBJ1-1; d_call: -; cdr3_aa: CASSSGTATEAFF
v_call: TRBV4-3; j_call: TRBJ2-2; d_call: -; cdr3_aa: CASSRGFTGELFF
v_call: TRBV12-3/TRBV12-4; j_call: TRBJ2-1; d_call: TRBD2; cdr3_aa: CASSFGLAGGNNEQFF
v_call: TRBV6-1; j_call: TRBJ2-3; d_call: TRBD2; cdr3_aa: CASSPKSGLEPDTQYF
v_call: TRBV2; j_call: TRBJ1-1; d_call: -; cdr3_aa: CASSPEYFHTEAFF
v_call: TRBV5-1; j_call: TRBJ2-1; d_call: TRBD2; cdr3_aa: CASRTLAGSGNEQFF
v_call: TRBV20-1; j_call: TRBJ1-1; d_call: TRBD1; cdr3_aa: CSVSRTGADTEAFF
v_call: TRBV5-5; j_call: TRBJ2-5; d_call: -; cdr3_aa: CASSSTGTVRRETQYF
v_call: TRBV29-1; j_call: TRBJ1-2; d_call: -; cdr3_aa: CSVEGGTYYGYTF
v_call: TRBV4-3; j_call: TRBJ1-2; d_call: -; cdr3_aa: CASSQGGDTKVYGYTF
v_call: TRBV12-3/TRBV12-4; j_call: TRBJ1-2; d_call: -; cdr3_aa: CASSARGFYGYTF
v_call: TRBV20-1; j_call: TRBJ2-7; d_call: TRBD2; cdr3_aa: CSAMGLGFPEQYF
v_call: TRBV6-1; j_call: TRBJ1-2; d_call: TRBD1; cdr3_aa: CASSAGTVNYGYTF
v_call: TRBV4-1; j_call: TRBJ1-4; d_call: -; cdr3_aa: CASSQEEGAGEKLFF
v_call: TRBV6-6; j_call: TRBJ2-7; d_call: TRBD2; cdr3_aa: CASRRGTSGSYEQYF
v_call: TRBV6-5; j_call: TRBJ2-7; d_call: -; cdr3_aa: CASSYLYEQYF
v_call: TRBV20-1; j_call: TRBJ2-7; d_call: -; cdr3_aa: CSARDPGRAGVYYEQYF
v_call: TRBV3-1; j_call: TRBJ1-6; d_call: -; cdr3_aa: CASSWTFGGNSPLHF